The clone carrying this T cell receptor (beta chain) was recorded at least ten times. The TCR beta library used iRepertoire HTBI primers with Arm-PCR amplification of CDR3. In TCRdb, the multiplex PCR reads were re-called with MiXCR into one record per CDR3 protein. This table has 400,000 to 500,000 distinct CDR3 sequences, about 15% appearing once. This specimen belongs to a study of regulatory T cells in long-lasting Graves disease. Described time point: newly diagnosed GD, antithyroid drugs for less than 3 months. PBMC-derived RNA was used for the TCR library. It was by American Thyroid Association guidelines that Graves' disease was diagnosed. Losses at the gene ends were 10 bases for V and 1 base for J; bases not matched to a gene: 1. This CDR3 is 12 amino acids long. The germline gives CDR1 ENHRY, CDR2 SYGVKD. This sample also belongs to another study, concerning T cells in Graves' hyperthyroidism and ophthalmopathy.

The TCR sequence derives from a woman aged 40 to 55 with Graves disease. The V gene is TRBV10-3, the J gene TRBJ2-3; 8 nucleotides match TRBD2. The material was peripheral blood mononuclear cells (PBMCs), obtained at new diagnosis, from a patient treated with antithyroid drugs. DNA of the CDR3: TGTGCCACAGCGGGGGGCACAGATACGCAGTATTTT. This gives the protein CATAGGTDTQYF.